This T cell receptor (beta chain) was recovered during a study of CD8 T cells in ankylosing spondylitis. Library preparation for TCR beta used quantitative 5'-RACE with molecular barcodes. TCRdb redid the calling of the 5' RACE reads with MiXCR, one entry per CDR3 protein. The repertoire holds approximately 440,000 distinct CDR3 sequences, with 17% as singletons. CDR3 length: 14 residues. The germline V gene encodes CDR1 DFQATT and CDR2 SNEGSKA (reference sequence). The V end was cut by 3 bases, the J end by 0 bases, with 10 bases between. This clonotype was seen many times. Its antigen is unknown. General observations from the study: Blood of patients with ankylosing spondylitis appeared to be characterized by a TCR beta motif of several highly homologous variants. Matched ankylosing spondylitis synovial fluid reportedly showed significant enrichment of disease-linked clones.

V is TRBV20-1 and J is TRBJ2-3, with D possibly TRBD2 on 6 matching bases. This receptor was obtained from a male donor with ankylosing spondylitis. Sequenced input: blood, either unsorted or a sorted T cell fraction (not recorded which). DNA for the CDR3: TGCAGTGCTAGCGGGGGAACTAGCACAGATACGCAGTATTTT. Its translation: CSASGGTSTDTQYF.